These 26 T cell receptor beta chains came from one sample sequenced in a study of CD8 T cells in ankylosing spondylitis. Using its own MiXCR run on the 5' RACE reads, TCRdb lists one record per CDR3 protein. Among 250,000 to 350,000 distinct CDR3 sequences, roughly 20% were seen once, and the ten largest hold roughly 3.4%. The sample taken for sequencing was blood, either unsorted or a sorted T cell fraction (not recorded which). These receptors all come from a female donor with ankylosing spondylitis or in good health (not recorded which).

This rearrangement joins TRBV20-1 to TRBJ2-1; the match to TRBD2 covers 7 bases. This CDR3 has 16 amino acids. The germline V gene encodes CDR1 DFQATT and CDR2 SNEGSKA (reference sequence). V was clipped by 2 bases and J by 5 bases; unmatched bases: 12. CDR3 in DNA: TGCAGTGCTAGAAGGGGCCGGAGCGGGAACCACAATGAGCAGTTCTTC. Translating it yields CSARRGRSGNHNEQFF.

The rearrangement links TRBV15 to TRBJ1-4, with D uncertain. This CDR3 has 15 residues. The V end lost 0 bases, the J end lost 8 bases, and 13 bases lay between the germline ends. Germline V gene lookup returns CDR1 LNHNV and CDR2 YYDKDF (reference sequence). The CDR3 DNA follows: TGTGCCACCAGCAGAGATGGGGTTGGCGACGAAAAACTGTTTTTT. It translates to CATSRDGVGDEKLFF.

This chain joins TRBV20-1 and TRBJ1-6; weak D call: TRBD1 (6 bases). V lost 3 bases and J 0 bases, leaving 9 bases between the germline ends. This CDR3 contains 15 residues. Germline V gene data show CDR1 as DFQATT and CDR2 as SNEGSKA (reference sequence). The CDR3 DNA is TGCAGTGCTAGGGAAGGGGGCTCCTATAATTCACCCCTCCACTTT. Translation gives CSAREGGSYNSPLHF.

The chain carries TRBV20-1 and TRBJ1-2; the match to TRBD1 covers 9 bases. J gave up 3 bases and V 5 bases, and 4 bases lay outside the gene matches. This CDR3 is built from 13 residues. The V gene's germline CDR1 is DFQATT and CDR2 SNEGSKA (reference sequence). The chain's CDR3 is CSAADRGDYGYTF. CDR3 sequence (DNA): TGCAGTGCTGCGGACAGGGGCGACTATGGCTACACCTTC.

In this sample, this clonotype turned up a few times. The chain recombines TRBV20-1 with TRBJ2-5, with a weak D call TRBD1 (6 bases). The CDR3 contains 13 residues. CDR1 DFQATT and CDR2 SNEGSKA come from the germline V gene (reference sequence). V dropped 3 bases and J dropped 2 bases, with 10 bases sitting between them. CDR3 in DNA: TGCAGTGCTAGGGACAGCTCTCAAGAGACCCAGTACTTC. Residues: CSARDSSQETQYF.

This clonotype was seen only a few times. The chain has TRBV10-3 and TRBJ2-1; D remains ambiguous. The ends were cut back, 5 bases at V and 5 bases at J, with 13 bases in the middle. This CDR3 spans 14 amino acids. Germline lookup yields CDR1 ENHRY and CDR2 SYGVKD. CDR3 sequence: CAISSFPPDNEQFF. Here the CDR3 DNA reads TGTGCCATCAGTTCCTTCCCTCCCGACAATGAGCAGTTCTTC.

The V gene is TRBV7-2, the J gene TRBJ2-1; D gene uncertain. This CDR3 spans 16 amino acids. Germline V gene data show CDR1 as SGHTA and CDR2 as FQGNSA. V gave up 3 bases and J gave up 2 bases, with 14 bases separating them. The CDR3 here is CASSFSRLVPYNEQFF. The CDR3 DNA is TGTGCCAGCAGCTTTAGCCGGCTAGTCCCCTACAATGAGCAGTTCTTC.

In this sample, this clonotype turned up many times. The V and J genes are TRBV11-2 and TRBJ2-1; tentative D call: TRBD2 (6 bases). Germline-derived CDR1 and CDR2 are SGHAT and FQNNGV. The CDR3 is made up of 16 amino acids. The germline V and J ends were trimmed by 4 bases and 5 bases, with 18 bases remaining between them. CDR3 region: CASSSPVVSGNNEQFF. The CDR3, as DNA: TGTGCCAGCAGCTCCCCCGTGGTTAGCGGAAACAATGAGCAGTTCTTC.

V usage is TRBV29-1 and J usage is TRBJ2-3; possibly TRBD1 or TRBD2 for D (6 bases each). V lost 3 bases and J lost 8, with 15 bases in between. This CDR3 has 13 residues. Germline CDR1 reads SQVTM; CDR2 reads ANQGSEA. DNA for the CDR3: TGCAGCGTTGATGTGGGGGGCCGCGGTACGCAGTATTTT. Its translation: CSVDVGGRGTQYF.

A few counts support this clonotype. The chain couples TRBV4-3 to TRBJ2-2, with a possible D match to TRBD2 (5 bases). CDR1 LGHNA and CDR2 YSLEER come from the germline V gene. V was shortened by 4 bases and J by 3 bases, with 15 bases between the two germline ends. This CDR3 spans 16 amino acids. CDR3 in amino acids: CASSRRSGRDTGELFF. The CDR3 coding sequence is TGCGCCAGCAGCCGCAGATCGGGGAGAGACACCGGGGAGCTGTTTTTT.

This clonotype occurred a few times. The chain recombines TRBV15 with TRBJ2-6; TRBD2 is a possible D gene (5 bases). CDR3 size: 16 residues. Germline assignment: CDR1 LNHNV and CDR2 YYDKDF (reference sequence). V dropped 3 bases and J dropped 0 bases, with 9 bases sitting between them. The CDR3 sequence is CATSRDSFSGANVLTF. The CDR3 DNA is TGTGCCACCAGCAGGGACTCCTTCTCTGGGGCCAACGTCCTGACTTTC.

This clonotype has ten or more counts. The V and J genes are TRBV29-1 and TRBJ1-1; D is uncertain. The CDR3 totals 10 residues. V lost 5 bases and J lost 8, with 9 bases in between. The V gene's germline CDR1 is SQVTM and CDR2 ANQGSEA. This CDR3 reads CSVMGREAFF. CDR3 in DNA: TGCAGCGTTATGGGCAGAGAAGCTTTCTTT.

This clonotype was picked up one time. The chain combines TRBV12-3 or TRBV12-4 with TRBJ2-3; 8 bases align to TRBD1. This CDR3 comprises 18 residues. Trimming took 6 bases from V and 0 from J; bases not matched to a gene: 14. CDR3 sequence (DNA): TGTGCCAGCAGCTACCTTCCTCTGACAGGGGCGAGCACAGATACGCAGTATTTT. Translated: CASSYLPLTGASTDTQYF.

This clonotype was seen a few times. J is TRBJ2-1 and V is TRBV6-2 or TRBV6-3; D gene uncertain. The ends were cut back, 2 bases at V and 2 bases at J, with 7 bases in the middle. The germline V gene encodes CDR1 MNHEY and CDR2 SVGEGT. CDR3 length equals 14 residues. The CDR3 nucleotides are TGTGCCAGCAGTTACCTGGGTGCCTACAATGAGCAGTTCTTC. Its translation: CASSYLGAYNEQFF.

This clonotype was seen more than once but under ten times. The chain has TRBV6-2 or TRBV6-3 and TRBJ2-1, with a possible D match to TRBD2 (8 bases). Trimming took off 7 bases at V and 5 bases at J, with 21 bases between the two ends. The length of the CDR3 is 16 residues. Per the germline V gene, CDR1 is MNHEY and CDR2 is SVGEGT. CDR3 region: CASKERGLAGDNEQFF. The CDR3 bases are TGTGCCAGCAAGGAAAGGGGGCTAGCGGGTGACAATGAGCAGTTCTTC.

A few counts support this clonotype. V gene TRBV29-1 combines with J gene TRBJ2-1; 10 nucleotides match TRBD2. Per the germline V gene, CDR1 is SQVTM and CDR2 is ANQGSEA. The CDR3 is 13 amino acids. Trimming took 3 bases from V and 6 from J; bases not matched to a gene: 2. DNA for the CDR3: TGCAGCGTTGACCAGCGGGAGGGCAATGAGCAGTTCTTC. Translation gives CSVDQREGNEQFF.

This clonotype has more than one count but fewer than ten. This chain links TRBV5-1 with TRBJ2-3; 9 nucleotides agree with TRBD2. CDR3 size: 16 residues. Looked up from germline, CDR1 is SGHRS and CDR2 is YFSETQ. Unmatched junction bases numbered 8, after V lost 4 bases and J lost 2 bases. In DNA, the CDR3 is TGCGCCAGCAGCGAAAGCGGGAGGTCAACCACAGATACGCAGTATTTT. Protein product: CASSESGRSTTDTQYF.

The J gene is TRBJ2-3, the V gene TRBV5-5; 14 bases match TRBD2. The CDR3 sequence is 18 residues long. Germline V CDR1 and CDR2: SGHKS, YYEKEE (reference sequence). The trim removed 2 bases at V and 0 bases at J, leaving 5 bases unmatched. The DNA for the CDR3 is TGTGCCAGCAGCTTAGGACTAGCGGGAGGTCCTAGCACAGATACGCAGTATTTT. It codes for CASSLGLAGGPSTDTQYF.

Only a few counts were recorded for this clonotype. A single base separates this from a much larger clone, so it may be a read error. This chain joins TRBV4-3 and TRBJ1-1, with a tentative D call TRBD1 (6 bases). The CDR3 sequence is 14 residues long. Germline V gene sequence: CDR1 LGHNA, CDR2 YSLEER. The CDR3 sequence: CANSQEWGQTEAFF. DNA for the CDR3: TGCGCCAACAGCCAAGAGTGGGGGCAGACTGAAGCTTTCTTT.

V is TRBV18 and J is TRBJ1-1, with D possibly being TRBD1 (5 bases). The V gene lost 3 bases and the J gene lost 0 bases, with 11 bases spanning the gap. The CDR3 loop spans 15 amino acids. Germline loops: CDR1 KGHSH, CDR2 LQKENI. CDR3 sequence: CASSPLPGVNTEAFF. The CDR3 DNA reads as TGTGCCAGCTCACCCTTACCGGGGGTGAACACTGAAGCTTTCTTT.

This clonotype was counted between two and nine times. The chain couples TRBV4-3 to TRBJ2-5; D unresolved. CDR1 and CDR2 (germline): LGHNA, YSLEER. CDR3 length: 16 residues. V dropped 0 bases and J dropped 2 bases, with 13 bases sitting between them. The CDR3 region is CASSQDWDGVQETQYF. The CDR3 coding sequence is TGCGCCAGCAGCCAAGATTGGGATGGGGTTCAAGAGACCCAGTACTTC.

This clonotype was observed at least ten times. The chain carries TRBV7-9 and TRBJ2-1; perhaps TRBD1 as D (6 bases). The CDR3 extends over 15 amino acids. Germline V gene lookup returns CDR1 SEHNR and CDR2 FQNEAQ (reference sequence). Trimming left V 6 bases short and J 3 bases short, with 15 bases between. In DNA form, the CDR3 reads TGTGCCAGCAGAGCGGACAGATTCCTCTACAATGAGCAGTTCTTC. This gives the protein CASRADRFLYNEQFF.

The chain uses TRBV2 and TRBJ2-5; weak D call: TRBD2 (6 bases). CDR3 size: 17 residues. Trimming removed 6 bases from V and 2 bases from J, with 22 bases in between. CDR1 and CDR2 (germline): SNHLY, FYNNEI. The CDR3 DNA sequence: TGTGCCAGCAGCGAATCGCCCCTTAGGAGGGAACAAGAGACCCAGTACTTC. Protein product: CASSESPLRREQETQYF.

This clonotype showed up just a few times. This chain joins TRBV4-2 and TRBJ2-1, with 16 bases that match TRBD2. This CDR3 has 18 residues. After removal of 0 bases from V and 2 bases from J, the junction contained 1 base not matched to a gene. Looked up from germline, CDR1 is LGHNA and CDR2 is YNFKEQ. The chain's CDR3 is CASSQEGTSGRAYNEQFF. In nucleotides, the CDR3 is TGTGCCAGCAGCCAAGAAGGGACTAGCGGGAGGGCCTACAATGAGCAGTTCTTC.

In its sample, this clonotype was seen many times. Mismatch with germline at one junction end may stem from a read error. V gene TRBV7-2 combines with J gene TRBJ2-3, with 8 bases that match TRBD2. The CDR3 is 11 amino acids. Germline CDR1 is SGHTA and CDR2 is FQGNSA. Written as DNA, the CDR3 is TGTGCCAGCAGCCTAGCGGGCCTAGCGTATTTT. Translating it yields CASSLAGLAYF. Supplemented by reference TRBV7-2 and TRBJ2-3, the full variable domain reads GAGVSQSPSNKVTEKGKDVELRCDPISGHTALYWYRQSLGQGLEFLIYFQGNSAPDKSGLPSDRFSAERTGGSVSTLTIQRTQQEDSAVYLCASSLAGLAYFGPGTRLTVL.

The V and J genes are TRBV7-9 and TRBJ2-3; perhaps TRBD2 as D (5 bases). Trimming left V 1 base short and J 0 bases short, with 11 bases between. The germline V gene has CDR1 SEHNR and CDR2 FQNEAQ (reference sequence). The CDR3 is 16 residues long. The CDR3 coding sequence is TGTGCCAGCAGCTTAGATTTAGAGGGCAGCACAGATACGCAGTATTTT. Its protein is CASSLDLEGSTDTQYF. Based on the CDR3 plus reference TRBV7-9 and TRBJ2-3, the full variable domain is DTGVSQNPRHKITKRGQNVTFRCDPISEHNRLYWYRQTLGQGPEFLTYFQNEAQLEKSRLLSDRFSAERPKGSFSTLEIQRTEQGDSAMYLCASSLDLEGSTDTQYFGPGTRLTVL.